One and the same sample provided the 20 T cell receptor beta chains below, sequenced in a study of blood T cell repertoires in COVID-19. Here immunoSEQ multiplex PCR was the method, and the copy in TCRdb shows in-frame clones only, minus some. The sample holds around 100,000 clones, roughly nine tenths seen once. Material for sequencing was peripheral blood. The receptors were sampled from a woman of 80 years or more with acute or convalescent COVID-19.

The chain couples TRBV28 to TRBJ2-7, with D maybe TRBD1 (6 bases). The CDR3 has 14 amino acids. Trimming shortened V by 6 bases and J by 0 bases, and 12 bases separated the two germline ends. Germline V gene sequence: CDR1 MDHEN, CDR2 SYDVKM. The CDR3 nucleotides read TGTGCCAGCAGCTCCATGGACAGCTCCTACGAGCAGTACTTC. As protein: CASSSMDSSYEQYF.

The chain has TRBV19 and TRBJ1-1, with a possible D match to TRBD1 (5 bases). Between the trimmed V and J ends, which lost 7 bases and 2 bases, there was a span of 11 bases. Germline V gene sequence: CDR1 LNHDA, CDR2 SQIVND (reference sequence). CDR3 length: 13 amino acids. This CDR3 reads CASIGRTNTEAFF. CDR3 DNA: TGTGCCAGTATCGGCAGGACAAACACTGAAGCTTTCTTT. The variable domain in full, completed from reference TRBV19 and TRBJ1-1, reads DGGITQSPKYLFRKEGQNVTLSCEQNLNHDAMYWYRQDPGQGLRLIYYSQIVNDFQKGDIAEGYSVSREKKESFPLTVTSAQKNPTAFYLCASIGRTNTEAFFGQGTRLTVV.

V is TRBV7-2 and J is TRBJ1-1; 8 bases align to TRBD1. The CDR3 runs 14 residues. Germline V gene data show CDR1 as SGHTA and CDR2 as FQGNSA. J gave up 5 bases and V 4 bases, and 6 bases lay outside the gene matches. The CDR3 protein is CASSWTGRRTEAFF. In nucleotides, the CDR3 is TGTGCCAGCAGCTGGACAGGGAGAAGGACTGAAGCTTTCTTT.

This CDR3 is CAWDRGTTDTQYF. The DNA for the CDR3 is TGTGCCTGGGACAGGGGTACCACAGATACGCAGTATTTT. This chain links TRBV30 with TRBJ2-3, with 8 nucleotides matching TRBD1. Trimming at V came to 5 bases and at J to 2 bases, leaving 3 bases not matched to a gene. CDR3 length: 13 residues. Germline CDR1 reads GTSNPN; CDR2 reads SVGIG (reference sequence).

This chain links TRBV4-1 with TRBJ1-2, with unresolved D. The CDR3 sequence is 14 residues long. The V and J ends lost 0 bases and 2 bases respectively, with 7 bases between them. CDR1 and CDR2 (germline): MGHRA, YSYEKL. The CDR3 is CASSQDHINYGYTF. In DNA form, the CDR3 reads TGCGCCAGCAGCCAAGATCACATAAACTATGGCTACACCTTC.

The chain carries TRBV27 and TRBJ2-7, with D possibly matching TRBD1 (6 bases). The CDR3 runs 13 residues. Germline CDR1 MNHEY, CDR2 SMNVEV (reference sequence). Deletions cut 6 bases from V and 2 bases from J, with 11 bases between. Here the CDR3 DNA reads TGTGCCAGCAGCCCACAGGGAACCTACGAGCAGTACTTC. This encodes CASSPQGTYEQYF.

The CDR3, as DNA: TGCGCCAGCAGCCAAGAGTTGGGGCAGGGTATGGGGGAGCAGTACTTC. This codes for CASSQELGQGMGEQYF. The chain couples TRBV4-3 to TRBJ2-7, with D perhaps TRBD1 (5 bases). The CDR3 contains 16 residues. Trimming pared 0 bases from V and 7 bases from J, leaving 19 bases between. The germline V gene encodes CDR1 LGHNA and CDR2 YSLEER.

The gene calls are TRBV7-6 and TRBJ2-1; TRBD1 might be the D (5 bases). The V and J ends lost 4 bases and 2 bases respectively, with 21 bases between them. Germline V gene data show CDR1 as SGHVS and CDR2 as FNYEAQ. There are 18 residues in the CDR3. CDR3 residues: CASSSPKNSGRPYNEQFF. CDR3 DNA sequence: TGTGCCAGCAGCTCCCCCAAAAACTCAGGGCGCCCCTACAATGAGCAGTTCTTC.

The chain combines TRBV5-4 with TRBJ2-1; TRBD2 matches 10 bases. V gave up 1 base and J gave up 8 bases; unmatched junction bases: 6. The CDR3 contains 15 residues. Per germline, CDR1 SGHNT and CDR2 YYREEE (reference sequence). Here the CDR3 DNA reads TGTGCCAGCAGCTTGACTAGCGGGGCCCTCTATGAGCAGTTCTTC. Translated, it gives CASSLTSGALYEQFF.

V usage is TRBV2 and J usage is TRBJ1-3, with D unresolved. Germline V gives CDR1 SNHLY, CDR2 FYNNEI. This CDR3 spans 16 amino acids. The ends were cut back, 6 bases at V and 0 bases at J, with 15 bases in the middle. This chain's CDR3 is CASRGDLRDSGNTIYF. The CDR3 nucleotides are TGTGCCAGCAGGGGAGATCTTCGAGACTCTGGAAACACCATATATTTT.

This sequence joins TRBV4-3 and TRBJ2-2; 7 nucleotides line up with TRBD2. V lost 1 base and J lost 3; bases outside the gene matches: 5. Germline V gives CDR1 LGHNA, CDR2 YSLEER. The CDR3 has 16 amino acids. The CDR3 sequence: CASSQAGGAYTGELFF. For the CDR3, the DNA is TGCGCCAGCAGCCAAGCGGGGGGAGCTTACACCGGGGAGCTGTTTTTT.

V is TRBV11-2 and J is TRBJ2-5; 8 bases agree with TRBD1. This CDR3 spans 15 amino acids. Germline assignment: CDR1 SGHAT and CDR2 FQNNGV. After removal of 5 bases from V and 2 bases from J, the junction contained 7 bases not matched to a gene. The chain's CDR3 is CASSRRGTGQETQYF. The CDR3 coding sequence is TGTGCCAGCAGCCGAAGAGGGACAGGACAAGAGACCCAGTACTTC.

As DNA, the CDR3 is TGTGCCAGCAGCCTAAGGGACAGGGCCCAAGAGACCCAGTACTTC. Translation: CASSLRDRAQETQYF. The gene calls are TRBV5-6 and TRBJ2-5, with 9 bases matching TRBD1. Germline values: CDR1 SGHDT, CDR2 YYEEEE. The CDR3 has 15 residues. J lost 1 base, V lost 4 bases, and 5 bases had no gene match.

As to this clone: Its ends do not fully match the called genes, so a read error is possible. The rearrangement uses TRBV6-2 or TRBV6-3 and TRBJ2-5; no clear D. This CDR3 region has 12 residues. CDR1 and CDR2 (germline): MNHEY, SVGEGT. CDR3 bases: TGTGCCAGCAGTTACGGGCAAGAGACCCCGTACTTC. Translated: CASSYGQETPYF.

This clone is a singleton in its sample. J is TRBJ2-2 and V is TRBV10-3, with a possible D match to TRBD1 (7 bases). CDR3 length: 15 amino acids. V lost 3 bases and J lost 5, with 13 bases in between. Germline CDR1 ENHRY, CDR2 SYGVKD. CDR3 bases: TGTGCCATCAGTGAAGGCCAGGGGGGAACCGGGGAGCTGTTTTTT. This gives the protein CAISEGQGGTGELFF.

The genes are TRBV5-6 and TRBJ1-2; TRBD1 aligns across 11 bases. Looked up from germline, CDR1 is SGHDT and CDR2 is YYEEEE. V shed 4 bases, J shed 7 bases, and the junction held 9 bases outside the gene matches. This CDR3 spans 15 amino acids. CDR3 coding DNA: TGTGCCAGCAGCGCCTGGACAGGGGGCGTGCGTGGCTACACCTTC. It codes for CASSAWTGGVRGYTF.

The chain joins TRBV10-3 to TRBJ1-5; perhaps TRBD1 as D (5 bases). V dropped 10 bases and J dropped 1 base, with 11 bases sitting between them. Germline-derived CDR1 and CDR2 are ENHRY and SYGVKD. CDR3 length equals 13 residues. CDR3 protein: CASQGGSNQPQHF. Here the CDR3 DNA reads TGTGCCAGTCAGGGTGGGAGCAATCAGCCCCAGCATTTT.

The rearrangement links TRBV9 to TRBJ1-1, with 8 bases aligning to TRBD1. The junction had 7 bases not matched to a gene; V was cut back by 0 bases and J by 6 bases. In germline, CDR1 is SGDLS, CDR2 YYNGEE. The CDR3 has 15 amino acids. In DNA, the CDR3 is TGTGCCAGCAGCGTAGGGGAGACAGGGGACCCTGAAGCTTTCTTT. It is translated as CASSVGETGDPEAFF.

This CDR3 reads CAWSVVRGYGYTF. As DNA, the CDR3 is TGTGCCTGGAGTGTAGTCAGAGGTTATGGCTACACCTTC. V and J are TRBV30 and TRBJ1-2; no reliable D call. The germline gives CDR1 GTSNPN, CDR2 SVGIG (reference sequence). The V end was cut by 0 bases, the J end by 5 bases, with 10 bases between. This CDR3 comprises 13 residues.

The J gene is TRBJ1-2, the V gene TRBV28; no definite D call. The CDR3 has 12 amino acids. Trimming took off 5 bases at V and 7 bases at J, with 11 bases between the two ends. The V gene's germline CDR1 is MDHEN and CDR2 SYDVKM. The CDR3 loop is CASSQRVGGYTF. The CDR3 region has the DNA TGTGCCAGCAGTCAAAGAGTTGGTGGCTACACCTTC.